This T cell receptor beta chain was identified during a study of blood T cells in healthy people across ages. Comments on this clonotype: Its antigen is unknown.

Sample-barcoded 5' priming and a J-beta primer mix drove a second PCR of about 7 to 12 cycles. A single record per CDR3 protein comes from TCRdb applying MiXCR to the 5' RACE reads. This sample has 1.5 million to 2 million distinct CDR3 sequences, with approximately 50% found just once. Study outcomes and limitations: Estimated diversity across one million T cells was deemed an underestimate. Higher diversity, along with more naive CD4+ cells, distinguished long-lived donors from aged donors. For the donors, CMV status was unknown and possibly confounded expanded clonotype changes.

V dropped 5 bases and J dropped 3 bases, with 11 bases sitting between them. The CDR3 is 13 residues long. Germline CDR1 LNHDA, CDR2 SQIVND (reference sequence). This clonotype was obtained from a woman in her 40s in good health. Sequencing was carried out using blood. The chain carries TRBV19 and TRBJ2-7; D gene unclear. Here the CDR3 reads CASSVNRDYEQYF. The CDR3, as DNA: TGTGCCAGTAGTGTCAATAGGGACTACGAGCAGTACTTC.